The rows below give T cell receptor beta chains drawn from one sample of a study of lymphopenia after photon versus proton radiotherapy. Here immunoSEQ multiplex PCR was the method, and the copy in TCRdb shows in-frame clones only, minus some. The repertoire includes about 40,000 clones, about 85% of them detected once, and 2.5% to 3.5% sits in the top ten. Source: peripheral blood, taken from a patient treated with photon-based radiotherapy. The receptors derive from a man aged 50-60 years with gastric cancer. CDR3s include the opening cysteine and the closing phenylalanine or tryptophan. The D gene is left open where the match is weak. Expanded clones are given a class, and other clones once, few, many or no size at all.

v_call	clone_size	j_call	d_call	cdr3_nt	cdr3_aa
TRBV5-1	once	TRBJ1-2	.	TGCGCCAGCAGCAGTTCCGGGACGGCCTCTCGCTACACCTTC	CASSSSGTASRYTF
TRBV28	.	TRBJ1-4	TRBD1	TGTGCCAGCAGCCCTCAGGGGGCGGTTGAAAAACTGTTTTTT	CASSPQGAVEKLFF
TRBV2	.	TRBJ2-1	TRBD2	TGTGCCAGCAGTGATTACCCCCCGGGACTAGCGGGAGCCCCGGGGTCCTACAATGAGCAGTTCTTC	CASSDYPPGLAGAPGSYNEQFF
TRBV5-1	.	TRBJ2-7	.	TGCGCCACCCGAGGTGGAACAGGGAGCTCCTACGAGCAGTACTTC	CATRGGTGSSYEQYF
TRBV15	.	TRBJ1-2	.	TGTGCCACCAGCAGACGGGGGCAGGGCACACTATATGGCTACACCTTC	CATSRRGQGTLYGYTF
TRBV4-1	.	TRBJ2-7	.	TGCGCCAGCAGCCAAGGAAGGGGGGGAAACTACGAGCAGTACTTC	CASSQGRGGNYEQYF
TRBV12-2	few	TRBJ1-5	.	TGTGCAAGTCCCGAGCTGGACAGGAATCAGCCCCAGCATTTT	CASPELDRNQPQHF
TRBV11-3	.	TRBJ2-2	TRBD2	TGTGCCAGCAGCTATAGCGGGAGGCGGAACACCGGGGAGCTGTTTTTT	CASSYSGRRNTGELFF
TRBV7-9	once	TRBJ1-2	.	TGTGCCAGCAGCCCGTGGACAGTAAACTATGGCTACACCTTC	CASSPWTVNYGYTF
TRBV7-9	.	TRBJ1-2	.	TGTGCCAGCAGCTTGGGGGACGGATATGGCTACACCTTC	CASSLGDGYGYTF
TRBV29-1	.	TRBJ2-1	TRBD2	TGCAGCGTCGTGGGGGGCCTAGCGGGAAGGTCCTACAATGAGCAGTTCTTC	CSVVGGLAGRSYNEQFF
TRBV18	.	TRBJ2-3	.	TGTGCCAGCTCGCCGCTACCGACACGTTCCAGCACAGATACGCAGTATTTT	CASSPLPTRSSTDTQYF
TRBV7-9	.	TRBJ1-4	.	TGTGCCAGCAGGACCACAGGGAATACTAATGAAAAACTGTTTTTT	CASRTTGNTNEKLFF
TRBV6-5	once	TRBJ2-5	TRBD2	TGTGCCAGCAGTTCGGGACTAGCGGGAGGCCAAGAGACCCAGTACTTC	CASSSGLAGGQETQYF
TRBV6-5	few	TRBJ2-5	TRBD1	TGTGCCAGCAGTCGGACAGGGGGAGAGACCCAGTACTTC	CASSRTGGETQYF
TRBV7-9	once	TRBJ1-1	.	TGTGCCAGCAGCTCCCCAAGGGACGGGAACACTGAAGCTTTCTTT	CASSSPRDGNTEAFF
TRBV19	.	TRBJ1-6	TRBD1	TGTGCCAGTAGTGCCCGACAGGGCTCACCCCTCCACTTT	CASSARQGSPLHF
TRBV25-1	.	TRBJ2-5	TRBD2	TGTGCCAGCAGCTGGGGGGGAGCGGGGGCACGGGAGACCCAGTACTTC	CASSWGGAGARETQYF
TRBV5-5	.	TRBJ2-1	TRBD2	TGTGCCAGCAGCCGACTAGCGGTCGACAATGAGCAGTTCTTC	CASSRLAVDNEQFF
TRBV10-1	.	TRBJ2-7	.	TGCGCCAGCAGAGAGGAGGGCTACGAGCAGTACTTC	CASREEGYEQYF
TRBV6-5	.	TRBJ2-7	TRBD1	TGTGCCAGCAGTTACAGGGACAGGGGATCGTACGAGCAGTACTTC	CASSYRDRGSYEQYF
TRBV6-5	once	TRBJ2-7	.	TGTGCCAGCAACACGGGCGGCGACGAGCAGTACTTC	CASNTGGDEQYF
TRBV6-5	.	TRBJ1-5	TRBD1	TGTGCCAGCAGTTTAAGACAGGGAACCAATCAGCCCCAGCATTTT	CASSLRQGTNQPQHF
TRBV11-1	.	TRBJ1-1	.	TGTGCCAGCAGCTTAGCCCGGATTCCACTTCGGGGCACTGAAGCTTTCTTT	CASSLARIPLRGTEAFF
TRBV19	.	TRBJ1-2	TRBD1	TGTGCCAGTAGGGCCAGGGGGACTAACTATGGCTACACCTTC	CASRARGTNYGYTF
TRBV21-1	.	TRBJ2-1	.	TGTGCCAGCAGCTCGCGGACTAGCGGGAGGCCCTCGGGGAACAATGAGCAGTTCTTC	CASSSRTSGRPSGNNEQFF
TRBV6-6	.	TRBJ1-2	.	TGTGCCAGCAGTTCAACTGACCCCGGCTACACCTTC	CASSSTDPGYTF
TRBV7-8	.	TRBJ2-1	.	TGTGCCAGCAGCTTAGGACCCTACAATGAGCAGTTCTTC	CASSLGPYNEQFF
TRBV9	.	TRBJ2-3	.	TGTGCCAGCAGCGTCCAGGGGACAGATACGCAGTATTTT	CASSVQGTDTQYF
TRBV10-3	.	TRBJ2-1	TRBD2	TGTGCCATCAGAGGCCTAGCGGGAGGGCTCAATGAGCAGTTCTTC	CAIRGLAGGLNEQFF
TRBV5-4	.	TRBJ2-3	.	TGTGCCAGCAGCTTAGGTGGGAGAGGGGCAGATACGCAGTATTTT	CASSLGGRGADTQYF
TRBV6-5	.	TRBJ1-2	.	TGTGCCAGCAGTTACCGGGGGCGGGATGGCTACACCTTC	CASSYRGRDGYTF
TRBV7-9	.	TRBJ1-2	.	TGTGCCAGCAGCTTGTCCAAGGGTAACTATGGCTACACCTTC	CASSLSKGNYGYTF
TRBV12-5	.	TRBJ2-7	.	TGTGCTAGTGGTTTAGGGTACGAGCAGTACTTC	CASGLGYEQYF
TRBV27	.	TRBJ1-1	.	TGTGCCAGCAGTTTACGCTCCGGCGTCAGGAAAGCTTTCTTT	CASSLRSGVRKAFF
TRBV6-1	.	TRBJ1-3	.	TGTGCCAGCATCAGCTACGGAAACACCATATATTTT	CASISYGNTIYF
TRBV28	.	TRBJ1-2	.	TGTGCCAGCAGTTCCAGTAACTATGGCTACACCTTC	CASSSSNYGYTF
TRBV18	.	TRBJ2-3	.	TGTGCCAGCTCACCATACACGAGGGGGGCAGATACGCAGTATTTT	CASSPYTRGADTQYF
TRBV7-6	.	TRBJ2-2	.	TGTGCCAGCAGCTTAATAGGCGTCCCCGGGGAGCTGTTTTTT	CASSLIGVPGELFF
TRBV19	.	TRBJ2-3	.	TGTGCCAGTAGTAGTCGACAGGAGGGCAGCACAGATACGCAGTATTTT	CASSSRQEGSTDTQYF
TRBV27	.	TRBJ2-7	TRBD2	TGTGCCAGCAGTATACTAGCGGGAGAGGGCGAGCAGTACTTC	CASSILAGEGEQYF
TRBV7-2	.	TRBJ2-3	TRBD2	TGTGCCAGCAGCCCAATCTCGGGGGGTGGACCCACAGATACGCAGTATTTT	CASSPISGGGPTDTQYF
TRBV27	.	TRBJ2-1	.	TGTGCCAGCAGTTTCGAGGGTTACAATGAGCAGTTCTTC	CASSFEGYNEQFF
TRBV10-3	.	TRBJ2-2	TRBD2	TGTGCCATCTTAAGCTCGGGGGGGCACAACACCGGGGAGCTGTTTTTT	CAILSSGGHNTGELFF
TRBV18	.	TRBJ1-1	TRBD1	TGTGCCAGCTCACGGAGGACAGGGGGCGAGGGTGAAGCTTTCTTT	CASSRRTGGEGEAFF
TRBV6-1	.	TRBJ1-2	.	TGTGCCAGCAGTGAAGCGGGGCACTATGGCTACACCTTC	CASSEAGHYGYTF
TRBV19	.	TRBJ1-1	.	TGTGCCAGTAGTCACCGACAGGCTCTTCTGGGGGACACTGAAGCTTTCTTT	CASSHRQALLGDTEAFF
TRBV10-3	.	TRBJ2-1	.	TGTGCCATCAGTGTTTCTAGAAGCAATGAGCAGTTCTTC	CAISVSRSNEQFF
TRBV11-2	.	TRBJ2-1	TRBD2	TGTGCCAGCAGCTTCTCGAGCGGGAGCTCCTACAATGAGCAGTTCTTC	CASSFSSGSSYNEQFF
TRBV28	.	TRBJ1-5	TRBD1	TGTGCCAGCAGTCCCGACAGGGGAGGGGATCAGCCCCAGCATTTT	CASSPDRGGDQPQHF
TRBV5-8	.	TRBJ1-3	.	TGTGCCAGCAGGCCCGGGTCGATTTTTGAGCCTGGAAACACCATATATTTT	CASRPGSIFEPGNTIYF
TRBV4-1	.	TRBJ1-5	.	TGCGCCAGCAGCCAGGTTATGGGGCCCCAGCATTTT	CASSQVMGPQHF
TRBV4-3	.	TRBJ2-1	TRBD2	TGCGCCAGCAGCGCAAGGGAGGGGCTAGCGGGAGTCAATGAGCAGTTCTTC	CASSAREGLAGVNEQFF
TRBV27	.	TRBJ2-2	.	TGTGCCAGCAGTTTATCGGTAGCGCGAGACACCGGGGAGCTGTTTTTT	CASSLSVARDTGELFF
TRBV7-2	.	TRBJ2-1	TRBD2	TGTGCCAGCAGCCCCCCCGGGACTAGGGGTGAGCAGTTCTTC	CASSPPGTRGEQFF
TRBV18	.	TRBJ1-5	.	TGTGCCAGCTCACCCCGGAATCAGCCCCAGCATTTT	CASSPRNQPQHF
TRBV6-5	.	TRBJ2-7	TRBD1	TGTGCCAGCAGCTCACGGACAGGGGGCGACGAGCAGTACTTC	CASSSRTGGDEQYF
TRBV19	.	TRBJ2-7	TRBD1	TGTGCCAGTAGTTCCGGGACAGGCACCTACGAGCAGTACTTC	CASSSGTGTYEQYF
TRBV9	few	TRBJ2-1	TRBD2	TGTGCCAGCAGCGCGCGACTAGCGGGAATCGTTGAGCAGTTCTTC	CASSARLAGIVEQFF